This T cell receptor (beta chain) was sequenced for a study of cytomegalovirus exposure and HLA in healthy donors. For the study at large: Unique TCRs numbering some 80 million, obtained from HLA-typed donors, made up an early data release. General study points: Later analysis showed TCR association rates varying by HLA locus, highest for DRB1 and lowest for HLA-C.

V dropped 1 base and J dropped 5; count of bases not matched to a gene: 13. The CDR3 spans 18 residues. CDR1 and CDR2 from the germline V gene are MGHDK and SYGVNS. The PCR used 60 Vbeta and 13 Jbeta primers. Some clones are missing from TCRdb's copy, which holds only in-frame ones; the method was immunoSEQ multiplex PCR. The repertoire holds 210,000 or so clones, with about 83% as singletons. Regarding this clone: The antigen is undetermined.

The J gene is TRBJ2-2, the V gene TRBV25-1; 7 bases map to TRBD2. Input material: PBMCs. The receptor was derived from a woman in her forties or fifties in good health and CMV-seropositive. The CDR3, as DNA: TGTGCCAGCAGTGAATTTGACGGGGCTGTGGGGGGGACCGGGGAGCTGTTTTTT. The encoded protein is CASSEFDGAVGGTGELFF.